This T cell receptor beta chain came from a study of CD8+ T cells in alopecia areata. CDR1 is KGHSH, CDR2 LQKENI, per germline. Trimming took 5 bases from V and 8 from J, leaving 18 bases between them. This CDR3 has 14 residues. This clone turned up a few times. The authors extracted RNA and reverse transcribed it into cDNA as the sequencing template. Method: immunoSEQ multiplex PCR; TCRdb's copy keeps in-frame clones and lacks some. The data contain approximately 180,000 clones, approximately 56% of them seen just once; the ten biggest clones take up over 12%. The chain employs TRBV18 and TRBJ1-2; TRBD1 is a possible D gene (6 bases). The sequencing here drew on CD4+ T cells sorted from blood, taken at week 0. This receptor was identified in a human donor with alopecia areata. Here the CDR3 DNA reads TGTGCCAGCTCAGACACGGTGACAGGCAAAGGCTACACCTTC. Translating gives CASSDTVTGKGYTF. Complete variable domain (other parts from reference TRBV18 and TRBJ1-2): NAGVMQNPRHLVRRRGQEARLRCSPMKGHSHVYWYRQLPEEGLKFMVYLQKENIIDESGMPKERFSAEFPKEGPSILRIQQVVRGDSAAYFCASSDTVTGKGYTFGSGTRLTVV.